Listed below are T cell receptor beta chains from one sample, sequenced in a study of OX40 agonist ivuxolimab in advanced cancers. TCRdb's table, derived via immunoSEQ multiplex PCR, lists solely in-frame clones and lacks some. Seen here are roughly 100,000 clones, around 80% observed once, and the top ten hold around 1.1%. The source material was CD4+ or CD8+ T cells sorted from blood, sampled in a trial of the OX40 agonist ivuxolimab. These receptors all stem from an adult with an advanced solid tumor such as melanoma, head and neck, liver or kidney cancer. The CDR3 runs from the conserved cysteine through the conserved F or W. A D gene is named only where the DNA matches it firmly. The size field is filled for only some rows; it gives once, few, many or a size class.

clone_size j_call v_call d_call cdr3_nt cdr3_aa
- TRBJ2-1 TRBV28 TRBD1 TGTGCCAGCAGACTTGCCGGGACAGGGGGTAATGAGCAGTTCTTC CASRLAGTGGNEQFF
- TRBJ2-1 TRBV7-2 TRBD2 TGTGCCAGCAGCTCAGCGGGGCGTGAGCAGTTCTTC CASSSAGREQFF
- TRBJ2-4 TRBV27 TRBD2 TGTGCCAGCAGTCCGCGGACTAGCGGGGGGGTTAACATTCAGTACTTC CASSPRTSGGVNIQYF
few TRBJ2-2 TRBV15 - TGTGCCACCAGCAGGGGGACTACCGGGGAGCTGTTTTTT CATSRGTTGELFF
once TRBJ2-4 TRBV6-5 TRBD2 TGTGCCAGCAGCAAAGGACTAGCGGGGGGGCAGTACTTC CASSKGLAGGQYF
- TRBJ1-2 TRBV10-2 TRBD1 TGCGCCAGCAGTGATACAGGGGGCTATGGCTACACCTTC CASSDTGGYGYTF
- TRBJ2-2 TRBV19 - TGTGCCAGTAGCCTACTAGATTTGAAGCCCGGGGAGCTGTTTTTT CASSLLDLKPGELFF
- TRBJ2-1 TRBV5-4 TRBD2 TGTGCCAGCAGCTTGGCCGGGGGGGAGCCCGGGGAGCAGTTCTTC CASSLAGGEPGEQFF
few TRBJ2-7 TRBV11-2 - TGTGCCAGCAGCTCAACGACGGCCGGCTACGAGCAGTACTTC CASSSTTAGYEQYF
- TRBJ2-5 TRBV7-2 - TGTGCCAGCAGCTTATCATACAGGGATGGAGAGACCCAGTACTTC CASSLSYRDGETQYF
- TRBJ1-1 TRBV29-1 TRBD1 TGCAGCGCCCAGAAACAGGGGGGTATGAACACTGAAGCTTTCTTT CSAQKQGGMNTEAFF
- TRBJ1-2 TRBV19 TRBD1 TGTGCCAGTAGTACGGGACAGGGGGCACCCTATGGCTACACCTTC CASSTGQGAPYGYTF
- TRBJ2-3 TRBV6-6 TRBD1 TGTGCCAGCAGTTACAGGGGGCGCACAGATACGCAGTATTTT CASSYRGRTDTQYF
- TRBJ1-6 TRBV7-3 - TGTGCCAGCCGCGGACAGACGACTTCACCCCTCCACTTT CASRGQTTSPLHF
- TRBJ2-3 TRBV6-5 - TGTGCCAGCAGTTTGGCCTCACGATCGGCAGATACGCAGTATTTT CASSLASRSADTQYF
few TRBJ2-3 TRBV2 - TGTGCCAGCAGTGTAAGGAGAGTTCGCACAGATACGCAGTATTTT CASSVRRVRTDTQYF
- TRBJ1-5 TRBV29-1 TRBD1 TGCAGCCTATGGGGGACAGGGGGTACGGATCGTAATCAGCCCCAGCATTTT CSLWGTGGTDRNQPQHF
- TRBJ1-3 TRBV5-1 - TGCGCCAGCAGCCCAAGTCCGACTGGAAACACCATATATTTT CASSPSPTGNTIYF
- TRBJ2-3 TRBV2 - TGTGCCAAAGGGGGACGTAACACAGATACGCAGTATTTT CAKGGRNTDTQYF
once TRBJ2-7 TRBV29-1 TRBD1 TGCAGCGCCCGAGTCGGGACAGAGGGAGAGCAGTACTTC CSARVGTEGEQYF
- TRBJ1-1 TRBV6-5 - TGTGCCAGCAGTGGAGGGAGCCCTGGGCCTAAAGAAGCTTTCTTT CASSGGSPGPKEAFF
once TRBJ2-2 TRBV4-1 TRBD1 TGCGCCAGCAGCCAAGACTGGTCGGGCCGGACAGGGGGCACCGGGGAGCTGTTTTTT CASSQDWSGRTGGTGELFF
- TRBJ2-3 TRBV6-5 TRBD2 TGTGCCAGCGGGACTAGCGGAAAGGCAGATACGCAGTATTTT CASGTSGKADTQYF
- TRBJ1-5 TRBV4-1 - TGCGCCAGCAGCCATGCGGGGCTTTTGAATCAGCCCCAGCATTTT CASSHAGLLNQPQHF
- TRBJ2-2 TRBV19 TRBD1 TGTGCCAGTAGTAGGGACAGGTCGACCACCGGGGAGCTGTTTTTT CASSRDRSTTGELFF
- TRBJ2-7 TRBV5-1 - TGCGCCAGCAGCTTGGCCGGTCAAAGCCCCTACGAGCAGTACTTC CASSLAGQSPYEQYF
- TRBJ2-3 TRBV7-2 TRBD2 TGTGCCAGCAGCTTCACTCTAGCGGGGGCCACAGATACGCAGTATTTT CASSFTLAGATDTQYF
- TRBJ2-3 TRBV18 - TGTGCCAGCTTGAGGAGTAACACAGATACGCAGTATTTT CASLRSNTDTQYF
- TRBJ1-4 TRBV28 - TGTGCCAGCCGGAGGGGCTGGGATGAAAAACTGTTTTTT CASRRGWDEKLFF
- TRBJ2-3 TRBV7-9 TRBD1 TGTGCCAGCAGCTTAAAGGGGGCGGCCTTTTCCACAGATACGCAGTATTTT CASSLKGAAFSTDTQYF
- TRBJ1-3 TRBV7-2 - TGTGCCAGCAGCATTACGGCCAGCTACTCTGGAAACACCATATATTTT CASSITASYSGNTIYF
- TRBJ2-3 TRBV25-1 TRBD1 TGTGCCAGCAGTTGGACAGGCCCTCAAACAGATACGCAGTATTTT CASSWTGPQTDTQYF
once TRBJ2-5 TRBV9 TRBD2 TGTGCCAGCAGCGTAGGGGCTAGCGGGGGGGCCGGGACCCAGTACTTC CASSVGASGGAGTQYF
- TRBJ2-3 TRBV7-9 - TGTGCCAGCAGCTCCTACAGGGGGGGGACCACAGATACGCAGTATTTT CASSSYRGGTTDTQYF
- TRBJ1-5 TRBV2 - TGTGCCAGCAGCGGAGAATATCAGCCCCAGCATTTT CASSGEYQPQHF
- TRBJ2-7 TRBV7-2 - TGTGCCAGCAGCCCAAAGGGGGGGAACGAGCAGTACTTC CASSPKGGNEQYF
once TRBJ1-4 TRBV28 - TGTGCCAGCAGTATCTCCCAGGGAGTTACTGAAAAACTGTTTTTT CASSISQGVTEKLFF
- TRBJ1-2 TRBV2 - TGTGCCAGCAGTGGGGAAAACAAGATCGGTGGCTACACCTTC CASSGENKIGGYTF
- TRBJ2-2 TRBV2 - TGTGCCAGCGGATATAGAGTCGGGGAGCTGTTTTTT CASGYRVGELFF